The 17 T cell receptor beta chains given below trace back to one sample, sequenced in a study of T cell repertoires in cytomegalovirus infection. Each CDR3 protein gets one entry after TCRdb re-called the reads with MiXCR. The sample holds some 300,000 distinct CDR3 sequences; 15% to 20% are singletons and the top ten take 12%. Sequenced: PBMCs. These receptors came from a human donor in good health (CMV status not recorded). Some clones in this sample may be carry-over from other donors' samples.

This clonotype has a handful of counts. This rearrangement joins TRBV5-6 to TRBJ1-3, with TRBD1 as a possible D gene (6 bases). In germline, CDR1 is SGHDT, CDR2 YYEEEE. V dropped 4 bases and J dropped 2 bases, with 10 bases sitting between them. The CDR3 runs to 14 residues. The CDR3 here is CASSIRGPGNTIYF. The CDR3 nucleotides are TGTGCCAGCAGCATCAGGGGCCCTGGAAACACCATATATTTT.

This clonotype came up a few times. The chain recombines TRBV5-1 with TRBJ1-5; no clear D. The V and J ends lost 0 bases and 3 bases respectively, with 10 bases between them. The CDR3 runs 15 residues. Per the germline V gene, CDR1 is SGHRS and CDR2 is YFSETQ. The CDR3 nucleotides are TGCGCCAGCAGCTTGGCCGGGAACCTCAATCAGCCCCAGCATTTT. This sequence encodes CASSLAGNLNQPQHF.

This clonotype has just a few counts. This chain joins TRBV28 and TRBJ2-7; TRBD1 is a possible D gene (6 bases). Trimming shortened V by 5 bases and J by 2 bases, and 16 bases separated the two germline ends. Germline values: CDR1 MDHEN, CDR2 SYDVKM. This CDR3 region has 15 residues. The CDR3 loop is CASSPTDRKPYEQYF. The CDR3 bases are TGTGCCAGCAGTCCGACGGACAGAAAGCCCTACGAGCAGTACTTC. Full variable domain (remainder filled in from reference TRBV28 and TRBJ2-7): DVKVTQSSRYLVKRTGEKVFLECVQDMDHENMFWYRQDPGLGLRLIYFSYDVKMKEKGDIPEGYSVSREKKERFSLILESASTNQTSMYLCASSPTDRKPYEQYFGPGTRLTVT.

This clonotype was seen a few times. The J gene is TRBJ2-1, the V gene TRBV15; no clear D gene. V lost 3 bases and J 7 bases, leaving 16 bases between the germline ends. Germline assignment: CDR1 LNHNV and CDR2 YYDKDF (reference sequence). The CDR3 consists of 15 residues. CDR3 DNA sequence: TGTGCCACCAGCAGGTCCAGAGCCGCTCCGAATGAGCAGTTCTTC. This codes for CATSRSRAAPNEQFF.

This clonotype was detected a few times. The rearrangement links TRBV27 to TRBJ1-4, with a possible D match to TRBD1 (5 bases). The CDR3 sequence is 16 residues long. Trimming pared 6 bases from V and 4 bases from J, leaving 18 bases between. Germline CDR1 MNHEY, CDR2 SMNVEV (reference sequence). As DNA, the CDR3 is TGTGCCAGCAGCGAAAAGGGGACCGAGAATAATGAAAAACTGTTTTTT. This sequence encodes CASSEKGTENNEKLFF.

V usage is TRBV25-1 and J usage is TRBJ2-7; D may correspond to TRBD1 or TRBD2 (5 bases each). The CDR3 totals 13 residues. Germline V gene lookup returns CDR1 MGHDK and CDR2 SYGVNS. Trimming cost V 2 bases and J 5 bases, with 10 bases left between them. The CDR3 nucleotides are TGTGCCAGCAGTGAACAACAGGAGGACGAGCAGTACTTC. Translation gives CASSEQQEDEQYF.

CDR3 sequence reads: CASSLDPGYEQYF. As DNA, the CDR3 is TGTGCCAGCAGTCTGGACCCCGGGTACGAGCAGTACTTC. The chain joins TRBV28 to TRBJ2-7; no definite D call. Deletions cut 5 bases from V and 4 bases from J, with 12 bases between. Per the germline V gene, CDR1 is MDHEN and CDR2 is SYDVKM. This CDR3 is built from 13 residues.

The CDR3 loop is CASRPTGNQETQYF. CDR3 DNA: TGTGCCAGCAGGCCAACAGGAAACCAAGAGACCCAGTACTTC. The chain couples TRBV6-6 to TRBJ2-5, with D maybe TRBD1 (5 bases). Germline CDR1 reads MNHNY; CDR2 reads SVGAGI (reference sequence). This CDR3 comprises 14 residues. V was trimmed by 6 bases and J by 0 bases, leaving 11 bases between them.

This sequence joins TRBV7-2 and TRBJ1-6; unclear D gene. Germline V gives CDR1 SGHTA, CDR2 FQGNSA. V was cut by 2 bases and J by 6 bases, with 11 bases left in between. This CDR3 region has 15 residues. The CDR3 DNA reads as TGTGCCAGCAGCTTACGGGTCCTCCGTAATTCACCCCTCCACTTT. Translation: CASSLRVLRNSPLHF.

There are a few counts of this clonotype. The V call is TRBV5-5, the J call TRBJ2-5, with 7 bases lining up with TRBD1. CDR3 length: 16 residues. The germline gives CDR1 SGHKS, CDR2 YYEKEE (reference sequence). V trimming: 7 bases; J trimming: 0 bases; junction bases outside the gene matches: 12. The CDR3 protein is CASARQDRHYQETQYF. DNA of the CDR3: TGTGCCAGCGCTCGACAGGACAGGCATTACCAAGAGACCCAGTACTTC.

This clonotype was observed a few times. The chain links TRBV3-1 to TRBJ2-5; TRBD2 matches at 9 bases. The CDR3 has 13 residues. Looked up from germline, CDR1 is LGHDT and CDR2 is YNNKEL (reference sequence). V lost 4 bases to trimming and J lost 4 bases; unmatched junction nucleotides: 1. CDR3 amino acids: CASSRGGVETQYF. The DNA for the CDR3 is TGTGCCAGCAGCCGCGGGGGGGTAGAGACCCAGTACTTC.

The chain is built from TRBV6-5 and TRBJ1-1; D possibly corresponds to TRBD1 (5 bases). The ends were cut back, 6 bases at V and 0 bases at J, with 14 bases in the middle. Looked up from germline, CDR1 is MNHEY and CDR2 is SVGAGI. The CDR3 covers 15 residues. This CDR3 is CASRPTALLNTEAFF. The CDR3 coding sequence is TGTGCCAGCAGGCCGACAGCCCTTTTGAACACTGAAGCTTTCTTT.

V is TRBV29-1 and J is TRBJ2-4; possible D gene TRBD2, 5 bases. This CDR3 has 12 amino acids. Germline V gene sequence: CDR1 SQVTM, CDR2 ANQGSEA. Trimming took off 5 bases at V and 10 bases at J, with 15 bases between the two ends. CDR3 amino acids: CSVSENRGIQYF. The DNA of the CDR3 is TGCAGCGTTTCGGAGAATCGGGGTATTCAGTACTTC.

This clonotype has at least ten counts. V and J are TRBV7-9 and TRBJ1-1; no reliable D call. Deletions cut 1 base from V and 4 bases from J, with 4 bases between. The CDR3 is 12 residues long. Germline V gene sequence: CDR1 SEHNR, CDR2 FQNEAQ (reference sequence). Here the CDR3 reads CASSLVVTEAFF. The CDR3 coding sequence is TGTGCCAGCAGCTTAGTGGTCACTGAAGCTTTCTTT.

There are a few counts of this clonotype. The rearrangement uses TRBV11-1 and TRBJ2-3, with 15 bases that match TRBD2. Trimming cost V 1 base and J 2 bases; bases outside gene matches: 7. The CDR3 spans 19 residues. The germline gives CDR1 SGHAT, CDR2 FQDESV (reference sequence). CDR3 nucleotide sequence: TGTGCCAGCAGCTTAGAGGGACTAGCGGGGGGACCTGCCACAGATACGCAGTATTTT. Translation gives CASSLEGLAGGPATDTQYF.

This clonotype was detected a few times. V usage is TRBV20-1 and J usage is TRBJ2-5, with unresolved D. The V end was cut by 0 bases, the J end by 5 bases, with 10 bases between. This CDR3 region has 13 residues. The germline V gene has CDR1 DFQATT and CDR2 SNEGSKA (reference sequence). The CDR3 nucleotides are TGCAGTGCTAGAGATGTGGGCACGGAGACCCAGTACTTC. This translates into CSARDVGTETQYF.

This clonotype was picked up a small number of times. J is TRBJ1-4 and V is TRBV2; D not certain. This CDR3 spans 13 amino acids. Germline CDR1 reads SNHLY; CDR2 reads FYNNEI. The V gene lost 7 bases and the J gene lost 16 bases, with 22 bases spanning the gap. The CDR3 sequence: CASTNERTEWSFF. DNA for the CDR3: TGTGCCAGCACCAACGAGAGGACCGAGTGGTCGTTTTTT.